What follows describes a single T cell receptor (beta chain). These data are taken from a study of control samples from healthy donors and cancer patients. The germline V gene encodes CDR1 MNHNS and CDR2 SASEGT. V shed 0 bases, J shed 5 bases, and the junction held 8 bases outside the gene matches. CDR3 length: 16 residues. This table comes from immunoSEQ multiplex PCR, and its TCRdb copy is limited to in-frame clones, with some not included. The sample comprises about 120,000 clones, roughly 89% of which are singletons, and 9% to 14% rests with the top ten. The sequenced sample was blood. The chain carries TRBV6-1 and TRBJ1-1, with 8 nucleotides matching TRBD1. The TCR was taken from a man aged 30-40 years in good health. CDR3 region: CASSEAGGQGGTEAFF. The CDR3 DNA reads TGTGCCAGCAGTGAAGCAGGAGGACAGGGAGGGACTGAAGCTTTCTTT.